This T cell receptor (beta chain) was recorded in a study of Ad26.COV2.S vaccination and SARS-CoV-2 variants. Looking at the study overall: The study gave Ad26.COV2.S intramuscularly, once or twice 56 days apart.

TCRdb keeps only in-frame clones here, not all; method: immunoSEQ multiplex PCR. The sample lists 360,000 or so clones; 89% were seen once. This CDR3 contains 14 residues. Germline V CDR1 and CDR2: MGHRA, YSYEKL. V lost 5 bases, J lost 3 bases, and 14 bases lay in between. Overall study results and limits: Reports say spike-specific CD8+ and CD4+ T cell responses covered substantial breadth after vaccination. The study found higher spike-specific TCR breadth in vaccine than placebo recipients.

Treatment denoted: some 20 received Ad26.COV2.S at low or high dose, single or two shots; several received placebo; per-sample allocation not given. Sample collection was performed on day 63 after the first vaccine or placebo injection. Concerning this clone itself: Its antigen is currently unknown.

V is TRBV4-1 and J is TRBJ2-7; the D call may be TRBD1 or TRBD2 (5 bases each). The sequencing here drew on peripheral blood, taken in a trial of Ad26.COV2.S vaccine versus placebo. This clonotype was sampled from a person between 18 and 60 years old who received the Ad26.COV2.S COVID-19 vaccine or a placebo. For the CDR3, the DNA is TGCGCCAGCAGCTACGACAGTGAGGGCTACGAGCAGTACTTC. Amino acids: CASSYDSEGYEQYF.